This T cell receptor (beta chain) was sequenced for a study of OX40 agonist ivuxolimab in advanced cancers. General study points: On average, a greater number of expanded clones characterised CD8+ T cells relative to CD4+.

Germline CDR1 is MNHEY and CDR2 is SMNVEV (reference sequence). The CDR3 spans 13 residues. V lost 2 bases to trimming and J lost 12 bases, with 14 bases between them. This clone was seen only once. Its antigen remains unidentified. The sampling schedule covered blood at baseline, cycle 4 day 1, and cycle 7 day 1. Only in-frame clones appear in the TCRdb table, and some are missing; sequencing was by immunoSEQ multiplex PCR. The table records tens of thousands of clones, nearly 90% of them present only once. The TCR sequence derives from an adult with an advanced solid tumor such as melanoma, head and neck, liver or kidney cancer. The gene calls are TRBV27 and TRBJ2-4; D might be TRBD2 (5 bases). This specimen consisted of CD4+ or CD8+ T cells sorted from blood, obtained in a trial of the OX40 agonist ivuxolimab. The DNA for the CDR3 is TGTGCCAGCAGTTTACGGTCCGGGAAGGCTCAGTACTTC. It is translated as CASSLRSGKAQYF.